This entry concerns a single T cell receptor beta chain. The antigen it recognizes is unknown. Base qualities were left out, and no much larger clone turns up one base away. This sample is part of a study of blood T cell repertoires in COVID-19 (TCRdb year 2020). Background for the entire study: Samples from collaborators originated in the United States, Italy and Spain and spanned both the acute and convalescent phases of COVID-19. The material from the prospective study consisted of cDNA or gDNA derived from T cells, B-cell-depleted T cells, or PBMCs. Subjects who had been exposed to COVID-19, were actively infected with it, or had recovered from it provided the deeply sampled blood TCRbeta repertoires that made up the dataset. The repertoires were made available in a free public database intended to serve as a resource for research on the immune response to SARS-CoV-2. Samples were obtained from the ongoing ImmuneRACE study (first 160 participants) and from about 1,300 subjects provided by 6 global collaborators. Nearly every sample came with metadata listing a de-identified subject ID, COVID-19 status, age in years and sex. Where available, HLA class I and class II types were obtained from metadata supplied by the sample provider rather than from assay-based typing.

Findings and caveats that apply to the study as a whole: Clinical and demographic metadata were provided uncurated, with the amount varying by source and participant.

According to the germline V gene, CDR1 reads SGHAT and CDR2 reads FQNNGV. The junction shows trimming of 6 bases on V and 1 base on J, plus 13 bases between the germline ends. The CDR3 starts with the cysteine, ends with the phenylalanine, and has 15 residues. This entry keeps only the CDR3 DNA: 45 bases, framed from base 1. In the prospective study, participants were roughly 18 to 95 years old, resided in about two dozen geographic areas of the United States, and were enrolled through a virtual design. To assign participants to cohorts, the prospective study relied on clinical history that participants themselves reported in a screening survey and a study questionnaire. For ImmuneRACE Cohort 3, a participant was defined as recovered based on two consecutive negative NP/OP PCR tests, clearance by a healthcare professional, or resolution of symptoms. In the prospective study, mobile phlebotomists collected whole blood, serum and a nasopharyngeal or oropharyngeal swab from each participant. Over a 2-month period, participants in the prospective study had the option of providing additional blood draws and questionnaires. Before DNA extraction, blood samples from the prospective study were shipped at room temperature or frozen.

TCRbeta CDR3 regions were amplified from genomic DNA by means of the immunoSEQ Assay, a bias-controlled multiplex PCR. In the source study's methods: The number of nucleated cells in each sample was estimated by amplification of reference gene primers within the assay. To quantify the absolute abundance of each unique TCRbeta CDR3 rearrangement, sequence reads were collapsed and filtered. For each sample, productive Simpson clonality was calculated as the square root of Simpson's diversity index over productive rearrangements. TCRdb took this table from immuneACCESS and kept in-frame rearrangements with V and J called. Such tables lack part of the clones; where checked against another copy, unresolved V genes explain under half of the gap, and the rest is unexplained. V and J calls plus clone size are reproduced from that table; the DNA served to infer D and trimming. Across this sample there are approximately 290,000 clones, with over 75% seen only once. Roughly 4.3% of the sample is in the top ten clones.

The clonotype was recovered from a woman younger than 45 who had recovered from COVID-19. The chain is made from TRBV11-2 and TRBJ1-3; the D gene lacks a confident call. Sequences were obtained from PBMCs or T cells enriched from blood (not recorded which). This receptor carries the CDR3 CASRAYGESGNTIYF. The nucleotides are TGTGCCAGCAGAGCTTATGGGGAGTCTGGAAACACCATATATTTT.